A single sample is the source of the 13 T cell receptor beta chains below, sequenced in a study of T cell repertoires in cytomegalovirus infection. For these TCRs, the target antigens are not known. TCRdb analysed the reads with MiXCR anew, one entry per CDR3 protein. The data show approximately 310,000 distinct CDR3 sequences, more than 20% seen once. The specimen comprised cultured PBMCs, sampled from culture after CMV antigen stimulation. These receptor sequences come from a human donor in good health (CMV status not recorded). Some clones in this sample may be carry-over from other donors' samples.

The gene calls are TRBV5-5 and TRBJ1-2; D possibly corresponds to TRBD1 (5 bases). CDR1 and CDR2 from the germline V gene are SGHKS and YYEKEE (reference sequence). The CDR3 is made up of 15 amino acids. Trimming left V 5 bases short and J 0 bases short, with 14 bases between. The CDR3: CASSDGTATNYGYTF. As DNA, the CDR3 is TGTGCCAGCAGTGACGGGACCGCTACTAACTATGGCTACACCTTC.

In DNA form, the CDR3 reads TGTGCCAGCAGTGAAATCCGGAAGGATGAGCAGTTCTTC. It is translated as CASSEIRKDEQFF. The gene calls are TRBV6-1 and TRBJ2-1; D not resolved. Germline loops: CDR1 MNHNS, CDR2 SASEGT. The length of the CDR3 is 13 residues. The V gene lost 2 bases and the J gene lost 8 bases, with 10 bases spanning the gap.

The chain joins TRBV12-3 or TRBV12-4 to TRBJ2-1; possibly TRBD2 for D (6 bases). This CDR3 spans 14 amino acids. Trimming cost V 8 bases and J 6 bases, with 17 bases left between them. DNA of the CDR3: TGTGCCAGCGGCGTGAGGGACTTTACCAATGAGCAGTTCTTC. Translating gives CASGVRDFTNEQFF.

This clonotype was seen at least ten times. The chain uses TRBV7-2 and TRBJ2-1, with TRBD2 matching 11 bases. V trimming: 1 base; J trimming: 5 bases; junction bases outside the gene matches: 4. The CDR3 consists of 16 residues. CDR1 is SGHTA, CDR2 FQGNSA, per germline. CDR3 sequence: CASSLGVAGGNNEQFF. The DNA for the CDR3 is TGTGCCAGCAGCTTAGGGGTAGCGGGAGGGAACAATGAGCAGTTCTTC. The variable domain in full, completed from reference TRBV7-2 and TRBJ2-1, reads GAGVSQSPSNKVTEKGKDVELRCDPISGHTALYWYRQSLGQGLEFLIYFQGNSAPDKSGLPSDRFSAERTGGSVSTLTIQRTQQEDSAVYLCASSLGVAGGNNEQFFGPGTRLTVL.

This sequence joins TRBV6-2 or TRBV6-3 and TRBJ2-2; D call uncertain. CDR3 size: 17 residues. The V gene's germline CDR1 is MNHEY and CDR2 SVGEGT. V was clipped by 2 bases and J by 2 bases, with 15 bases between them. The CDR3, as DNA: TGTGCCAGCAGTTACCGGCGTGTTAACGGTAACACCGGGGAGCTGTTTTTT. Amino acid sequence: CASSYRRVNGNTGELFF.

This clonotype has more than one count but fewer than ten. The CDR3 loop is CASSLVDRSYEQYF. The DNA of the CDR3 is TGTGCCAGCAGCCTCGTGGACAGGTCCTACGAGCAGTACTTC. The genes are TRBV28 and TRBJ2-7; TRBD1 matches at 7 bases. The CDR3 covers 14 residues. Trimming removed 6 bases from V and 1 base from J; junction bases left unmatched: 6. The V gene's germline CDR1 is MDHEN and CDR2 SYDVKM.

The table lists this clonotype with many counts. The rearrangement joins TRBV7-8 to TRBJ2-7, with 8 bases aligning to TRBD2. CDR3 size: 14 residues. CDR1 SGHVS and CDR2 FQNEAQ come from the germline V gene. Trimming removed 6 bases from V and 3 bases from J; junction bases left unmatched: 7. CDR3 residues: CASSMREDLYEQYV. CDR3 coding DNA: TGTGCCAGCAGTATGCGGGAGGATCTCTACGAGCAGTACGTC.

This clonotype was detected only once. The gene calls are TRBV20-1 and TRBJ2-1; 16 bases line up with TRBD2. Germline CDR1 is DFQATT and CDR2 is SNEGSKA (reference sequence). Germline trimming cut 5 bases from V and 7 bases from J; bases unmatched to any gene: 8. The CDR3 spans 16 residues. CDR3 in amino acids: CSASGTSGRAGNEQFF. The CDR3 nucleotides are TGCAGTGCTTCCGGGACTAGCGGGAGGGCCGGAAATGAGCAGTTCTTC.

This clonotype was found many times. CDR3 amino acids: CASSGSDYEQYF. The CDR3 coding sequence is TGTGCCAGCAGCGGTAGTGACTACGAGCAGTACTTC. The V gene is TRBV7-8, the J gene TRBJ2-7; no definite D call. The germline CDR1 and CDR2 sequences are SGHVS and FQNEAQ. The germline V and J ends were trimmed by 5 bases and 3 bases, with 8 bases remaining between them. The CDR3 has 12 amino acids.

This chain links TRBV10-3 with TRBJ1-6, with D unclear. The CDR3 extends over 14 amino acids. Germline V gene lookup returns CDR1 ENHRY and CDR2 SYGVKD. The ends were cut back, 8 bases at V and 3 bases at J, with 11 bases in the middle. The CDR3 DNA sequence: TGTGCCATCGGATTCCTGGACTATAATTCACCCCTCCACTTT. Translation gives CAIGFLDYNSPLHF.

This clonotype was observed a handful of times. The rearrangement links TRBV30 to TRBJ2-1; 11 nucleotides align to TRBD2. The germline V gene has CDR1 GTSNPN and CDR2 SVGIG (reference sequence). V lost 1 base, J lost 4 bases, and 6 bases stayed unmatched. This CDR3 contains 16 residues. DNA for the CDR3: TGTGCCTGGAGTGCAAAACTAGCGGGAGTTTACAATGAGCAGTTCTTC. Translating it yields CAWSAKLAGVYNEQFF.

This clonotype was observed at least ten times. The rearrangement joins TRBV12-3 or TRBV12-4 to TRBJ1-2; D remains unclear. V gave up 7 bases and J gave up 7 bases, with 22 bases separating them. The CDR3 extends over 15 amino acids. The CDR3, as DNA: TGTGCCAGCACGATCGGTGGACCTTATGTCGGTGGCTACACCTTC. Its protein is CASTIGGPYVGGYTF.

This clonotype has a count of ten or more. The J gene is TRBJ2-7, the V gene TRBV7-2; 7 nucleotides agree with TRBD2. The germline V gene has CDR1 SGHTA and CDR2 FQGNSA. The V segment lost 5 bases and the J segment 3 bases; nucleotides outside the gene matches: 10. The CDR3 totals 15 residues. Written as DNA, the CDR3 is TGTGCCAGCAGCCCCCTGGGAGGGCTGCACTACGAGCAGTACTTC. Translation gives CASSPLGGLHYEQYF.